The clone carrying this T cell receptor beta chain was counted at least ten times. As yet, its antigen is unknown. At one end, the junction sequence differs from germline, possibly due to a read error. This sample is drawn from a study of identical twins. Notes on the study in general: Zero-insertion analyses could be partly confounded by invariant MAIT and iNKT cells. Out-of-frame TCR alpha sharing in monozygotic twins exceeded recombination model predictions.

There are 11 residues in the CDR3. Germline-derived CDR1 and CDR2 are ENHRY and SYGVKD. Each CDR3 protein is one row after TCRdb ran MiXCR on the 5' RACE reads. The sample shows 1.5 million to 2 million distinct CDR3 sequences, more than 30% of them seen only once. The TCR was taken from a newborn girl in good health. V and J are TRBV10-3 and TRBJ1-2; tentative D call: TRBD1 (5 bases). The specimen was cord blood. The CDR3: CAIGDSYGYTF. The CDR3 region has the DNA TGTGCCATCGGTGACAGCTATGGCTACACCTTC.